The next 14 T cell receptor beta chains were all read from a single sample in a study of Tregs in tolerant kidney transplant recipients. These receptors are not linked to any known antigen. The method was immunoSEQ multiplex PCR; TCRdb's version includes in-frame clones alone and lacks a portion of them. Among some 1,500 clones, around 41% were seen once, and the ten largest hold approximately 30%. The material sequenced was Tregs from blood grown in culture. These receptors were obtained from a human donor in good health.

In the case of this clone: This sequence is one base from a far larger clone and is likely a read error. The chain combines TRBV7-9 with TRBJ1-2; the D is unclear. Trimming left V 3 bases short and J 8 bases short, with 10 bases between. The CDR3 runs 12 residues. Germline CDR1 reads SEHNR; CDR2 reads FQNEAQ (reference sequence). This CDR3 is CASSFPPRGYTF. The CDR3 DNA is TGTGCCAGCAGCTTCCCCCCGAGGGGCTACACCTTC. Full variable domain (rest looked up from reference TRBV7-9 and TRBJ1-2): DTGVSQNPRHKITKRGQNVTFRCDPISEHNRLYWYRQTLGQGPEFLTYFQNEAQLEKSRLLSDRFSAERPKGSFSTLEIQRTEQGDSAMYLCASSFPPRGYTFGSGTRLTVV.

Here the CDR3 DNA reads TGTGCCAGCAGCTTAGCGGTTAAGTTCGGGGGCAGGGGCGGAGAGACCCAGTACTTC. Encoded protein: CASSLAVKFGGRGGETQYF. This rearrangement joins TRBV7-2 to TRBJ2-5, with D perhaps matching TRBD1 or TRBD2 (6 bases each). Trimming shortened V by 0 bases and J by 4 bases, and 24 bases separated the two germline ends. This CDR3 has 19 amino acids. Germline V lookup: CDR1 SGHTA, CDR2 FQGNSA.

In regard to this clone: With only one base between it and a far larger clone, this is likely a read error. Other DNA sequences of this sample code for an identical CDR3. V and J are TRBV5-1 and TRBJ2-7; D not resolved. With 0 bases removed from V and 5 bases from J, the gap between germline ends came to 15 bases. Germline CDR1 is SGHRS and CDR2 is YFSETQ. The CDR3 totals 15 residues. CDR3 DNA: TGCGCCAGCAGCTTGGGACCGAGAGTGGGCGACGAGCAGTACTTC. It translates to CASSLGPRVGDEQYF.

The chain employs TRBV5-3 and TRBJ1-2; TRBD1 aligns across 8 bases. TRBV5-3 is recorded as an ORF, its role being uncertain. The CDR3 is 15 residues long. With V trimmed by 8 bases and J by 0 bases, 9 bases remained unmatched. Here the CDR3 DNA reads TGTGCCAGCAGCCCACAGGGGGGTACTAACTATGGCTACACCTTC. Protein product: CASSPQGGTNYGYTF.

By share, this clone ranks as large. This sequence joins TRBV7-2 and TRBJ1-5; possibly TRBD1 for D (6 bases). V shed 5 bases and J shed 9 bases, with 17 bases lying between them. The CDR3 is 14 residues long. CDR1 and CDR2 from the germline V gene are SGHTA and FQGNSA. The CDR3 loop reads CASSPSGARGPQHF. The CDR3 nucleotides are TGTGCCAGCAGCCCATCAGGGGCCCGAGGGCCCCAGCATTTT.

The J gene is TRBJ2-7, the V gene TRBV5-5; 11 bases map to TRBD2. V lost 4 bases and J lost 2; bases outside the gene matches: 2. The CDR3 contains 14 residues. Germline values: CDR1 SGHKS, CDR2 YYEKEE (reference sequence). The CDR3 sequence is CASSRLAGPYEQYF. The CDR3 coding sequence is TGTGCCAGCAGCAGACTAGCGGGACCCTACGAGCAGTACTTC.

This clone turned up a few times. The chain carries TRBV5-4 and TRBJ2-7; 12 bases line up with TRBD1. The CDR3 is 15 residues long. Germline CDR1 is SGHNT and CDR2 is YYREEE (reference sequence). After removal of 4 bases from V and 5 bases from J, the junction contained 7 bases not matched to a gene. The CDR3 region is CASSRTGTGGHEQYF. The CDR3 nucleotides read TGTGCCAGCAGCCGTACCGGGACAGGGGGCCACGAGCAGTACTTC.

The CDR3 here is CASSLRSGGAYEQYF. CDR3 bases: TGTGCCAGCAGCTTAAGGAGCGGGGGGGCCTACGAGCAGTACTTC. This chain uses TRBV7-2 with TRBJ2-7; 10 bases map to TRBD2. Per germline, CDR1 SGHTA and CDR2 FQGNSA. The CDR3 length is 15 residues. V shed 2 bases and J 2 bases; nucleotides not matched to a gene: 3.

The chain employs TRBV11-2 and TRBJ1-1; D is unresolved. Germline lookup yields CDR1 SGHAT and CDR2 FQNNGV. The CDR3 spans 11 residues. Trimming took 5 bases from V and 5 from J, leaving 6 bases between them. The CDR3 here is CASSLRTEAFF. CDR3 DNA sequence: TGTGCCAGCAGCCTCCGGACTGAAGCTTTCTTT. Complete variable domain (other parts from reference TRBV11-2 and TRBJ1-1): EAGVAQSPRYKIIEKRQSVAFWCNPISGHATLYWYQQILGQGPKLLIQFQNNGVVDDSQLPKDRFSAERLKGVDSTLKIQPAKLEDSAVYLCASSLRTEAFFGQGTRLTVV.

By sample fraction, this clone is medium-sized. The chain recombines TRBV5-4 with TRBJ2-3; 13 bases are shared with TRBD2. V gave up 2 bases and J gave up 4 bases; unmatched junction bases: 7. This CDR3 region has 17 residues. CDR1 is SGHNT and CDR2 is YYREEE in the germline V gene (reference sequence). The chain's CDR3 is CASSLLTSGGGPDTQYF. The CDR3, as DNA: TGTGCCAGCAGCTTATTAACTAGCGGGGGGGGGCCAGATACGCAGTATTTT.

The chain links TRBV5-5 to TRBJ2-5; TRBD2 agrees at 16 bases. CDR3 length: 17 amino acids. Trimming cost V 4 bases and J 5 bases; bases outside gene matches: 8. Germline V gene sequence: CDR1 SGHKS, CDR2 YYEKEE (reference sequence). CDR3 protein: CASSQGTSGRARETQYF. The CDR3 region has the DNA TGTGCCAGCAGCCAGGGGACTAGCGGGAGGGCCAGGGAGACCCAGTACTTC.

This clone came up a few times. The J gene is TRBJ1-3, the V gene TRBV6-1, with D perhaps TRBD1 (5 bases). This CDR3 is built from 15 residues. The germline V gene has CDR1 MNHNS and CDR2 SASEGT. Deletions cut 6 bases from V and 4 bases from J, with 16 bases between. As DNA, the CDR3 is TGTGCCAGCAGGCGGACACTGACTAGGGGAAACACCATATATTTT. Protein sequence: CASRRTLTRGNTIYF.

This chain connects TRBV5-8 to TRBJ2-7, with D perhaps TRBD2 (6 bases). V shed 4 bases and J shed 7 bases, with 27 bases lying between them. The CDR3 has 17 residues. Germline CDR1 and CDR2: SGHTS and YDEGEE. The CDR3 sequence is CASSRRRLERVPGEQYF. The CDR3 nucleotides read TGTGCCAGCAGCCGCCGCCGCCTCGAGCGGGTCCCGGGAGAGCAGTACTTC.

By proportion, this clone is medium-sized. The gene calls are TRBV18 and TRBJ1-1, with 11 positions matching TRBD1. The CDR3 is 21 residues long. Germline CDR1 KGHSH, CDR2 LQKENI. The trim removed 0 bases at V and 1 base at J, leaving 16 bases unmatched. The CDR3 is CASSPPWSAGTGGSGNTEAFF. CDR3 in DNA: TGTGCCAGCTCACCACCATGGTCCGCCGGGACAGGGGGTAGCGGGAACACTGAAGCTTTCTTT.